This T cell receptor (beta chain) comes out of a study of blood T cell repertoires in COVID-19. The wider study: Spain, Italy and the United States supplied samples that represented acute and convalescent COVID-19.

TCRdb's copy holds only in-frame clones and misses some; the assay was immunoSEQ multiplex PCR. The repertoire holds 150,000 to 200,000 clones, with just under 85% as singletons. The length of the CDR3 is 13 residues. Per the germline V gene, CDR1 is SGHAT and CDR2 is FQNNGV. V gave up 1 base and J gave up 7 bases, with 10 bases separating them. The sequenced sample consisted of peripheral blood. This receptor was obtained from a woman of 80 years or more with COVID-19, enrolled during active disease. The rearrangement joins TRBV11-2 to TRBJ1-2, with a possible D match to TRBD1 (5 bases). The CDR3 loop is CASSLVQGSGYTF. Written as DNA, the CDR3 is TGTGCCAGCAGCTTAGTTCAGGGTAGTGGCTACACCTTC.